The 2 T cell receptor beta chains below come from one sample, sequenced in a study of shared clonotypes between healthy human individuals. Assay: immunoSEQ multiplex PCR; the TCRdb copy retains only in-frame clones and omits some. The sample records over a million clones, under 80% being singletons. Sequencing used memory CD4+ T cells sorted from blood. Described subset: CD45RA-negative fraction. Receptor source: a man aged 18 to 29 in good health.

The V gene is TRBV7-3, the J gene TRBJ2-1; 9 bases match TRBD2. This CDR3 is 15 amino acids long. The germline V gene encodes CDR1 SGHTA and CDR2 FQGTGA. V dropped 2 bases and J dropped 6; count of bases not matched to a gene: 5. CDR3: CASSLAGGPVNEQFF. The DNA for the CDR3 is TGTGCCAGCAGCTTAGCGGGGGGGCCTGTCAATGAGCAGTTCTTC.

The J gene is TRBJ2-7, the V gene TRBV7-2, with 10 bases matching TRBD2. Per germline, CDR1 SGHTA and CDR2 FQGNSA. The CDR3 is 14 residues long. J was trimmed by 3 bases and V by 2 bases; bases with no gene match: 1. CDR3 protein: CASSLTSGNYEQYF. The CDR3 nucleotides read TGTGCCAGCAGCTTAACTAGCGGGAACTACGAGCAGTACTTC.